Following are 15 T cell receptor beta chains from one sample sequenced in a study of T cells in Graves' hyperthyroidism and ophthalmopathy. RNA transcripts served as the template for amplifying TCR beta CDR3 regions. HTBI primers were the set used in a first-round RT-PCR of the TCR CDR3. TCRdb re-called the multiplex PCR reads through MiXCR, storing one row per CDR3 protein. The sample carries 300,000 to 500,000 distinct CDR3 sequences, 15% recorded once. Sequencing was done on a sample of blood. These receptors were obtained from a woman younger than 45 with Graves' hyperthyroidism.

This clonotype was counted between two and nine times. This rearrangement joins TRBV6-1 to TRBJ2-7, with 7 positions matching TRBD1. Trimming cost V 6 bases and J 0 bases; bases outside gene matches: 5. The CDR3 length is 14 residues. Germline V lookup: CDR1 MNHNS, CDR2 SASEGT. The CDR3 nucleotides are TGTGCCAGCAGGACCAGGGGGAACTCCTACGAGCAGTACTTC. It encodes CASRTRGNSYEQYF.

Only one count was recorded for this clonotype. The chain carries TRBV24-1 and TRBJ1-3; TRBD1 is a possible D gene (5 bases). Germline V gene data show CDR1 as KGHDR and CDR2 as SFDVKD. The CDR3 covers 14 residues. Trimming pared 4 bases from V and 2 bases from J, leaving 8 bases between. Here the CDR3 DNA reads TGTGCCACCAGTGACCCGGGGCCTGGAAACACCATATATTTT. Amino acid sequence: CATSDPGPGNTIYF.

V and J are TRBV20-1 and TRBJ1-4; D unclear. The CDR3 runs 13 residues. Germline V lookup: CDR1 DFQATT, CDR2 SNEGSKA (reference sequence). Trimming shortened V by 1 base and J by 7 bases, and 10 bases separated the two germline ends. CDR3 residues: CSARGQAGEKLFF. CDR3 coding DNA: TGCAGTGCTAGAGGGCAGGCAGGTGAAAAACTGTTTTTT.

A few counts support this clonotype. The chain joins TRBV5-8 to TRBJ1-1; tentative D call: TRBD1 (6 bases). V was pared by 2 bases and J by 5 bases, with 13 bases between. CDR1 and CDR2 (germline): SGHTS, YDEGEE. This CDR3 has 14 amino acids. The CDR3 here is CASSLTGWKTEAFF. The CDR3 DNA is TGTGCCAGCAGCTTAACAGGGTGGAAAACTGAAGCTTTCTTT.

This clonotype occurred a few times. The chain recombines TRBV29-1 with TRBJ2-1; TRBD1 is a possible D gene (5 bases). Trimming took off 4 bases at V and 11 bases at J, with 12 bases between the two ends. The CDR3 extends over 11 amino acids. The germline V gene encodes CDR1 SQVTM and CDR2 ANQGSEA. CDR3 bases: TGCAGCGTTGGGGGCACGATGAAGCAGTTCTTC. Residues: CSVGGTMKQFF.

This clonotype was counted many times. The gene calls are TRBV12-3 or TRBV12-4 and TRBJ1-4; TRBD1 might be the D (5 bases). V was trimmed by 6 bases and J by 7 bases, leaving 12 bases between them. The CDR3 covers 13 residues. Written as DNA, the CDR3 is TGTGCCAGCAGCTGGAGGGGCGGTGAAAAACTGTTTTTT. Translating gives CASSWRGGEKLFF.

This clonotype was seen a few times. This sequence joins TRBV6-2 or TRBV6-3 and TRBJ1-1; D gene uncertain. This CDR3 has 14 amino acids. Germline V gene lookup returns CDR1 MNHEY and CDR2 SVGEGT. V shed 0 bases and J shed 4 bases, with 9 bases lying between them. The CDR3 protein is CASSYSITVTEAFF. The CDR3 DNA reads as TGTGCCAGCAGTTACTCGATCACGGTCACTGAAGCTTTCTTT.

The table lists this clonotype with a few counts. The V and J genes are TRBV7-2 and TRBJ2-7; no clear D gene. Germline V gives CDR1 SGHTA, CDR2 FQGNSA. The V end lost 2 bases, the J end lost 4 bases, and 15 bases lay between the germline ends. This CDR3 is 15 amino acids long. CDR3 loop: CASSLNRVGLYEQYF. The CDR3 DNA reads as TGTGCCAGCAGCTTAAACCGGGTGGGGTTGTACGAGCAGTACTTC.

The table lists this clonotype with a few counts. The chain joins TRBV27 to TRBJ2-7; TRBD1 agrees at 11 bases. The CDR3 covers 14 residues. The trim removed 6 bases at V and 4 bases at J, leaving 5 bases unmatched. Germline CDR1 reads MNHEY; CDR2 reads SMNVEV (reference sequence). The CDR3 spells CASRIGTGGYEQYF. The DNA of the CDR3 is TGTGCCAGCAGGATCGGGACAGGGGGGTACGAGCAGTACTTC.

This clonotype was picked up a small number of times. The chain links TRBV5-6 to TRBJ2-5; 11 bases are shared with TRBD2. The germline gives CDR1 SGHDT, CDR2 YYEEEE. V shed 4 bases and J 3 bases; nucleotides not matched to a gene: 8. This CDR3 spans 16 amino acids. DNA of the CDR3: TGTGCCAGCAGCGCCTTACTAGCGGGAGACGAAGAGACCCAGTACTTC. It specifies CASSALLAGDEETQYF.

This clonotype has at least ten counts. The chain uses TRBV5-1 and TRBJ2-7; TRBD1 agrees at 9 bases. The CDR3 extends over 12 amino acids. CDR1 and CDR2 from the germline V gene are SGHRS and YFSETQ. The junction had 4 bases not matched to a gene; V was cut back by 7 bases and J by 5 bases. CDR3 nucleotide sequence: TGCGCCAGCGGCGGGACAGGGAACGAGCAGTACTTC. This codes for CASGGTGNEQYF.

CDR3 sequence reads: CASSPTGRWDQPQHF. CDR3 sequence (DNA): TGTGCCAGCAGCCCCACAGGGAGATGGGATCAGCCCCAGCATTTT. The genes are TRBV7-8 and TRBJ1-5; D perhaps matches TRBD1 (6 bases). Germline V gene lookup returns CDR1 SGHVS and CDR2 FQNEAQ. The length of the CDR3 is 15 residues. V gave up 5 bases and J gave up 5 bases, with 16 bases separating them. Full variable domain (rest looked up from reference TRBV7-8 and TRBJ1-5): GAGVSQSPRYKVAKRGQDVALRCDPISGHVSLFWYQQALGQGPEFLTYFQNEAQLDKSGLPSDRFFAERPEGSVSTLKIQRTQQEDSAVYLCASSPTGRWDQPQHFGDGTRLSIL.

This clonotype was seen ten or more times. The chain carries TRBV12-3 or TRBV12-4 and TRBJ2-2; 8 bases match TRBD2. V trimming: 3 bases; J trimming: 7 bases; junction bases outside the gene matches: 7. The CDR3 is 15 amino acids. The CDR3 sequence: CASSFAGLVGGELFF. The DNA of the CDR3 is TGTGCCAGCAGTTTTGCGGGACTAGTCGGCGGGGAGCTGTTTTTT.

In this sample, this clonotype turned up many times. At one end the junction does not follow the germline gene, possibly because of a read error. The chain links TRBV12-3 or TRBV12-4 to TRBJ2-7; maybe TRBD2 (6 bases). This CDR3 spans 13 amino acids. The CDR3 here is CASSLAPDPTKYF. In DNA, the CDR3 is TGTGCCAGCAGTCTAGCGCCGGACCCGACGAAGTACTTC.

The CDR3 bases are TGTGCCAGCATTATTGGGGGGGGGGCGACGAATGAGCAGTTCTTC. This translates into CASIIGGGATNEQFF. The V call is TRBV28, the J call TRBJ2-1; TRBD2 is a possible D gene (7 bases). The CDR3 sequence is 15 residues long. Germline V gene sequence: CDR1 MDHEN, CDR2 SYDVKM. Trimming left V 7 bases short and J 7 bases short, with 20 bases between.